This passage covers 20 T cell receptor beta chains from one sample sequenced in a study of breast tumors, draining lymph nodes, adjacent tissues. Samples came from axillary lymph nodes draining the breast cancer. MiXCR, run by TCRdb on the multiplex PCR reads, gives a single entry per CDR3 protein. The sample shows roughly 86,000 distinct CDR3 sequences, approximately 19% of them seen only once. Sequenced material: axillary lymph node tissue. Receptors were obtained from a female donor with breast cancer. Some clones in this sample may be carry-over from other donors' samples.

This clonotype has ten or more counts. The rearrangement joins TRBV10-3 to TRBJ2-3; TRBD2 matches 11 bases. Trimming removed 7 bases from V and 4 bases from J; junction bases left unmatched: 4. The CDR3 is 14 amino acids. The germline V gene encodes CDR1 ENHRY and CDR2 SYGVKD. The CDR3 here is CAITVAGGADTQYF. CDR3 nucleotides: TGTGCCATCACGGTAGCGGGAGGGGCAGATACGCAGTATTTT.

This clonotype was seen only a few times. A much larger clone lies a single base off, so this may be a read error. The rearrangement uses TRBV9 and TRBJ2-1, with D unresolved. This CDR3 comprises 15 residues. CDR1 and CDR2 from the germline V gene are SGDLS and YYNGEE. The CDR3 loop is CASGVGFGSYNEQFF. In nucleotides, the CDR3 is TGTGCCAGCGGCGTAGGGTTTGGCTCCTACAATGAGCAGTTCTTC.

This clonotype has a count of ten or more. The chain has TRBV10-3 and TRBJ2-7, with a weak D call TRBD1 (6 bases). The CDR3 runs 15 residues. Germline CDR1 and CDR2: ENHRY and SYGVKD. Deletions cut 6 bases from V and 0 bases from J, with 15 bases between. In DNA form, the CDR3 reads TGTGCCATCAGCGAGGTAGGGGGTCACTCCTACGAGCAGTACTTC. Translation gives CAISEVGGHSYEQYF.

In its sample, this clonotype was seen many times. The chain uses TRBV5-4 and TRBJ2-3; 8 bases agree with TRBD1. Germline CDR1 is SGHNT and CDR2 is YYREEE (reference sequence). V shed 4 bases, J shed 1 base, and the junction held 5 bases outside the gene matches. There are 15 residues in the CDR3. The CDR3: CASSNGTGRTDTQYF. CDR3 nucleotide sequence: TGTGCCAGCAGCAACGGGACAGGTCGCACAGATACGCAGTATTTT.

The DNA for the CDR3 is TGTGCCAGCAGCTTAGCGCGAGGGGGTCAGTACATTCAGTACTTC. Its translation is CASSLARGGQYIQYF. The V call is TRBV7-9, the J call TRBJ2-4; TRBD1 might be the D (6 bases). Trimming pared 0 bases from V and 8 bases from J, leaving 14 bases between. The CDR3 is 15 residues long. Germline CDR1 reads SEHNR; CDR2 reads FQNEAQ (reference sequence). The variable domain in full, completed from reference TRBV7-9 and TRBJ2-4, reads DTGVSQNPRHKITKRGQNVTFRCDPISEHNRLYWYRQTLGQGPEFLTYFQNEAQLEKSRLLSDRFSAERPKGSFSTLEIQRTEQGDSAMYLCASSLARGGQYIQYFGAGTRLSVL.

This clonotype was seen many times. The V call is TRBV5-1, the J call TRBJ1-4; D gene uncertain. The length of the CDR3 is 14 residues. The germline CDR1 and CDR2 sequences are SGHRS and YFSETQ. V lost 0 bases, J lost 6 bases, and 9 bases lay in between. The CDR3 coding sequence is TGCGCCAGCAGCTTGGGAGGAGTTGATGAAAAACTGTTTTTT. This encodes CASSLGGVDEKLFF.

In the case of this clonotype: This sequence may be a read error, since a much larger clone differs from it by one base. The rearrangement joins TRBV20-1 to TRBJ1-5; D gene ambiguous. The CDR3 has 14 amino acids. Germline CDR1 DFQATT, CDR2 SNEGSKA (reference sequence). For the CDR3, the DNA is TGCAGTCCTAGAGATATGGGGAGGGCTCAGCCCCAGCATTTT. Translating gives CSPRDMGRAQPQHF.

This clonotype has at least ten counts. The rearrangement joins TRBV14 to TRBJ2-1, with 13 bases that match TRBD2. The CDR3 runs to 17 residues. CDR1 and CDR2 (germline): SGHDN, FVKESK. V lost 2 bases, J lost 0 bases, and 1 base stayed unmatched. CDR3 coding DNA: TGTGCCAGCAGCCAACGGACTAGCGGGAGCTCCTACAATGAGCAGTTCTTC. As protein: CASSQRTSGSSYNEQFF.

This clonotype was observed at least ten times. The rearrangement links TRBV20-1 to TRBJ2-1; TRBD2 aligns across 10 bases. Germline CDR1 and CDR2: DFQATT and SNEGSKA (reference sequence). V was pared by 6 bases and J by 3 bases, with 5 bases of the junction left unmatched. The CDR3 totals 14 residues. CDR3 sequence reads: CSATRLAGYNEQFF. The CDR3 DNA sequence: TGCAGTGCCACCCGACTAGCGGGCTACAATGAGCAGTTCTTC.

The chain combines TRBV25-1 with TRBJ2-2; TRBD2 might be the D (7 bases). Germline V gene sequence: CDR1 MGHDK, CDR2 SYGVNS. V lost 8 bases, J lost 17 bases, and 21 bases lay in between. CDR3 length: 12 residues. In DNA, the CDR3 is TGTGCCAGCGGTATTGGGGGCGGGGGTTTTTTTTTT. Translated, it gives CASGIGGGGFFF.

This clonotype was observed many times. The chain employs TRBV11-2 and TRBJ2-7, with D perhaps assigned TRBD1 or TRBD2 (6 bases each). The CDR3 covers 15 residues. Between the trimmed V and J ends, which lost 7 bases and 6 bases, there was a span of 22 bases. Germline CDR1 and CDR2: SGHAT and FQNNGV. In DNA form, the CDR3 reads TGTGCCAGCATTCAAGGGGGGTTCTTAAACGGCGAGCAGTACTTC. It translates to CASIQGGFLNGEQYF.

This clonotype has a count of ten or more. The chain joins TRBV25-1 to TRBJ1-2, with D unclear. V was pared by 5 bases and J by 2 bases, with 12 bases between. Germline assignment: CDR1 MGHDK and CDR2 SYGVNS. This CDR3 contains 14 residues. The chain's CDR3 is CASSTPGENYGYTF. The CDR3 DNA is TGTGCCAGCAGTACCCCCGGGGAAAACTATGGCTACACCTTC.

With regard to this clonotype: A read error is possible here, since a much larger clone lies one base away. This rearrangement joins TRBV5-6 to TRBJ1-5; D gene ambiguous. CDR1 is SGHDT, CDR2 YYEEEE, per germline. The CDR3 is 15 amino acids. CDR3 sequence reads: CASSLGEGFNRPQHF. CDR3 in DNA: TGTGCCAGCAGCTTGGGGGAGGGTTTCAATCGGCCCCAGCATTTT.

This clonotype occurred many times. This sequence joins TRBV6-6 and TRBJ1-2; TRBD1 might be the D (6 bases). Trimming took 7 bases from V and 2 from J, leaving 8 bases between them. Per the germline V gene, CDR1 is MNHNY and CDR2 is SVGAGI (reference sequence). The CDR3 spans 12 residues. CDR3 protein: CASKQGNYGYTF. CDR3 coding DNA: TGTGCCAGCAAGCAGGGGAACTATGGCTACACCTTC.

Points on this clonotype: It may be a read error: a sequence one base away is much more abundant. CDR3 residues: CASGRVGTQYF. DNA for the CDR3: TGTGCCAGCGGCAGGGTCGGGACCCAGTACTTC. This chain connects TRBV12-3 or TRBV12-4 to TRBJ2-5; D possibly corresponds to TRBD1 (5 bases). The CDR3 runs to 11 residues. V was clipped by 8 bases and J by 7 bases, with 11 bases between them.

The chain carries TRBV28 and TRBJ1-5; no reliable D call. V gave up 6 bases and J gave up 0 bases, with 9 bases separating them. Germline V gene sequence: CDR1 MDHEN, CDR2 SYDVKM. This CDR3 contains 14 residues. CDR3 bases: TGTGCCAGCAGGAGGGCCCTTAGCAATCAGCCCCAGCATTTT. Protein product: CASRRALSNQPQHF.

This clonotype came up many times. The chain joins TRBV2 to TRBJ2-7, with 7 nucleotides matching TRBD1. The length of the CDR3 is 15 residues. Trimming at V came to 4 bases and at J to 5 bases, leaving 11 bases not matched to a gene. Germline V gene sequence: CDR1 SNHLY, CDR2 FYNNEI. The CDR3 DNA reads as TGTGCCAGCAGTGGAAACGACAGGGCACGCCACGAGCAGTACTTC. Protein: CASSGNDRARHEQYF.

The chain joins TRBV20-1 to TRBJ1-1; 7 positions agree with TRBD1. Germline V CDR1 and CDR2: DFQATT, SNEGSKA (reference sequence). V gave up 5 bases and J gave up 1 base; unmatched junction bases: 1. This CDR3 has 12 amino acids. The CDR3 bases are TGCAGTGCTCGACAGGGGAACACTGAAGCTTTCTTT. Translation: CSARQGNTEAFF.

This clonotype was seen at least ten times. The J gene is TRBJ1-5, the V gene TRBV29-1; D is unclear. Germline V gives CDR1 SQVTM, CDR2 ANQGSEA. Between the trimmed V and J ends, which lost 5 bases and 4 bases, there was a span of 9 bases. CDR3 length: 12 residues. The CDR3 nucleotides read TGCAGCGTTACGGACGGAAATCAGCCCCAGCATTTT. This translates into CSVTDGNQPQHF.

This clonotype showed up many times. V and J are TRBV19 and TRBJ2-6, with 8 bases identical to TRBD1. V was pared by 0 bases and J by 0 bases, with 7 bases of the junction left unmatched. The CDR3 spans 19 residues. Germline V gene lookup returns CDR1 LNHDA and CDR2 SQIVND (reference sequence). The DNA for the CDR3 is TGTGCCAGTAGTATAGATCGACAGGGGACCTACTCTGGGGCCAACGTCCTGACTTTC. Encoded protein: CASSIDRQGTYSGANVLTF. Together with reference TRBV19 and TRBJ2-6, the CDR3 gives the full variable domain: DGGITQSPKYLFRKEGQNVTLSCEQNLNHDAMYWYRQDPGQGLRLIYYSQIVNDFQKGDIAEGYSVSREKKESFPLTVTSAQKNPTAFYLCASSIDRQGTYSGANVLTFGAGSRLTVL.